These 18 T cell receptor beta chains were all obtained from the same sample, sequenced in a study of post-analysis software for immune sequencing data. The study's findings and limits: With TRBV5-6, TRBV5-1 and TRBV20-1 included, five TRBV segments were more frequent in patients than in controls.

For these TCRs, the target antigens are not known. Sequencing libraries made from TCR beta cDNA carried unique molecular identifiers. TCRdb re-called the PCR reads with MiXCR, one entry per CDR3 protein. The sample consists of 700,000 to 900,000 distinct CDR3 sequences, 35% to 55% of them appearing once. Sequencing was performed on blood. The receptors here all came from a girl aged 10-17 years with multiple sclerosis.

This clonotype was observed a handful of times. This rearrangement joins TRBV11-2 to TRBJ2-7, with 13 positions matching TRBD2. Germline trimming cut 3 bases from V and 1 base from J; bases unmatched to any gene: 6. The germline V gene encodes CDR1 SGHAT and CDR2 FQNNGV. The CDR3 contains 17 residues. This CDR3 reads CASSFGLAGERSYEQYF. The CDR3 DNA sequence: TGTGCCAGCAGCTTCGGACTAGCGGGAGAGAGGTCCTACGAGCAGTACTTC.

This clonotype came up once. The chain employs TRBV29-1 and TRBJ1-1; no clear D. The CDR3 is 12 amino acids. V gave up 7 bases and J gave up 4 bases, with 13 bases separating them. The germline V gene encodes CDR1 SQVTM and CDR2 ANQGSEA. CDR3 DNA: TGCAGCGCTGACCCGGGCGGCACTGAAGCTTTCTTT. Amino acids: CSADPGGTEAFF. The full variable domain, in which reference TRBV29-1 and TRBJ1-1 provide the parts outside the CDR3, is SAVISQKPSRDICQRGTSLTIQCQVDSQVTMMFWYRQQPGQSLTLIATANQGSEATYESGFVIDKFPISRPNLTFSTLTVSNMSPEDSSIYLCSADPGGTEAFFGQGTRLTVV.

The V gene is TRBV9, the J gene TRBJ1-1; 9 nucleotides line up with TRBD1. The CDR3 consists of 13 residues. The ends lost 3 bases at V and 7 bases at J; junction bases unmatched: 4. Germline V gives CDR1 SGDLS, CDR2 YYNGEE. CDR3 protein: CASSGTGGVEAFF. As DNA, the CDR3 is TGTGCCAGCAGCGGCACAGGGGGCGTTGAAGCTTTCTTT.

The V gene is TRBV30, the J gene TRBJ1-5; D remains unclear. The CDR3 consists of 13 residues. Germline values: CDR1 GTSNPN, CDR2 SVGIG (reference sequence). Trimming pared 2 bases from V and 3 bases from J, leaving 8 bases between. The CDR3 region is CAWSKQLNQPQHF. The CDR3 DNA reads TGTGCCTGGAGTAAACAGCTCAATCAGCCCCAGCATTTT.

The gene calls are TRBV10-3 and TRBJ2-7, with 7 bases identical to TRBD2. Trimming at V came to 2 bases and at J to 3 bases, leaving 7 bases not matched to a gene. Germline lookup yields CDR1 ENHRY and CDR2 SYGVKD. This CDR3 contains 15 residues. The DNA for the CDR3 is TGTGCCATCAGTGAGAGCCTCCTAGCGGACTACGAGCAGTACTTC. Protein: CAISESLLADYEQYF.

The V and J genes are TRBV29-1 and TRBJ2-4, with 12 bases fitting TRBD2. CDR3 size: 17 residues. Germline V gene sequence: CDR1 SQVTM, CDR2 ANQGSEA. V shed 4 bases and J 2 bases; nucleotides not matched to a gene: 9. The CDR3 is CSVGLAGEVWSKNIQYF. CDR3 bases: TGCAGCGTTGGACTAGCGGGAGAAGTGTGGTCCAAAAACATTCAGTACTTC.

The genes are TRBV7-2 and TRBJ2-5; no firm D call. Germline V gene data show CDR1 as SGHTA and CDR2 as FQGNSA. This CDR3 comprises 13 residues. V lost 5 bases and J 3 bases, leaving 10 bases between the germline ends. The CDR3, as DNA: TGTGCCAGCAGCGGCGACACTGAAGAGACCCAGTACTTC. Encoded protein: CASSGDTEETQYF. The entire variable domain, with the rest obtained from reference TRBV7-2 and TRBJ2-5, is as follows: GAGVSQSPSNKVTEKGKDVELRCDPISGHTALYWYRQSLGQGLEFLIYFQGNSAPDKSGLPSDRFSAERTGGSVSTLTIQRTQQEDSAVYLCASSGDTEETQYFGPGTRLLVL.

This chain links TRBV7-2 with TRBJ2-3; perhaps TRBD2 as D (6 bases). The V end lost 8 bases, the J end lost 5 bases, and 8 bases lay between the germline ends. The CDR3 consists of 11 residues. Germline-derived CDR1 and CDR2 are SGHTA and FQGNSA. The CDR3 DNA reads TGTGCCAGCCAGGGAGGAGATACGCAGTATTTT. Encoded protein: CASQGGDTQYF.

Only a few counts were recorded for this clonotype. V is TRBV5-5 and J is TRBJ2-4, with D possibly TRBD2 on 7 matching bases. TRBJ2-7 explains the end of the DNA better; the J call may be wrong. The CDR3 totals 15 residues. Germline CDR1 reads SGHKS; CDR2 reads YYEKEE (reference sequence). As DNA, the CDR3 is TGTGCCAGCAGCTTTTACAGGGACTATAGCTACGAGCAGTACTTC. This codes for CASSFYRDYSYEQYF.

In this sample, this clonotype turned up a few times. The genes are TRBV28 and TRBJ2-5; 12 bases agree with TRBD2. Germline V CDR1 and CDR2: MDHEN, SYDVKM. The V and J ends lost 7 bases and 5 bases, in that order; junction bases with no gene match: 5. This CDR3 comprises 14 residues. This CDR3 reads CASTQTSGSETQYF. The CDR3 DNA reads as TGTGCCAGCACCCAGACTAGCGGGAGTGAGACCCAGTACTTC. Full variable domain (outside the CDR3, taken from reference TRBV28 and TRBJ2-5): DVKVTQSSRYLVKRTGEKVFLECVQDMDHENMFWYRQDPGLGLRLIYFSYDVKMKEKGDIPEGYSVSREKKERFSLILESASTNQTSMYLCASTQTSGSETQYFGPGTRLLVL.

The table lists this clonotype with a few counts. The CDR3: CSLSGSGEQYF. CDR3 bases: TGCAGCCTGAGTGGTAGTGGCGAGCAGTACTTC. The chain recombines TRBV29-1 with TRBJ2-5; D ambiguous. The J call may be incorrect, as the DNA end agrees better with TRBJ2-7. CDR1 SQVTM and CDR2 ANQGSEA come from the germline V gene. The CDR3 has 11 amino acids.

This clonotype was seen only a few times. The chain couples TRBV15 to TRBJ2-7; D perhaps matches TRBD2 (6 bases). V lost 0 bases, J lost 2 bases, and 17 bases lay in between. Germline V lookup: CDR1 LNHNV, CDR2 YYDKDF (reference sequence). The CDR3 covers 17 residues. The CDR3 nucleotides are TGTGCCACCAGCAGAGAACCACTAGGGGCGGGACCCTACGAGCAGTACTTC. Translation gives CATSREPLGAGPYEQYF.

The chain recombines TRBV3-1 with TRBJ1-2; 9 bases fit TRBD1. The CDR3 sequence is 15 residues long. V gave up 0 bases and J gave up 6 bases; unmatched junction bases: 5. From germline, CDR1 is LGHDT and CDR2 YNNKEL (reference sequence). This CDR3 reads CASSQDGQGFDGYTF. The CDR3 coding sequence is TGTGCCAGCAGCCAAGACGGACAGGGGTTTGATGGCTACACCTTC. Supplemented by reference TRBV3-1 and TRBJ1-2, the full variable domain reads DTAVSQTPKYLVTQMGNDKSIKCEQNLGHDTMYWYKQDSKKFLKIMFSYNNKELIINETVPNRFSPKSPDKAHLNLHINSLELGDSAVYFCASSQDGQGFDGYTFGSGTRLTVV.

In its sample, this clonotype was seen a few times. CDR3 residues: CASSLDSGGYEQYF. The CDR3 bases are TGTGCCAGCAGCTTGGACTCCGGTGGGTACGAGCAGTACTTC. V usage is TRBV5-6 and J usage is TRBJ2-7, with D unclear. In germline, CDR1 is SGHDT, CDR2 YYEEEE. CDR3 length: 14 amino acids. V lost 0 bases and J lost 4, with 11 bases in between.

The V gene is TRBV20-1, the J gene TRBJ2-7; no reliable D call. CDR3 length: 15 amino acids. Germline-derived CDR1 and CDR2 are DFQATT and SNEGSKA (reference sequence). V lost 2 bases and J 0 bases, leaving 14 bases between the germline ends. This CDR3 is CSARPPAEPSYEQYF. In DNA, the CDR3 is TGCAGTGCTAGACCCCCGGCGGAACCCTCCTACGAGCAGTACTTC.

Only a few counts were recorded for this clonotype. This chain joins TRBV28 and TRBJ2-7; TRBD2 agrees at 11 bases. Germline V CDR1 and CDR2: MDHEN, SYDVKM. Trimming removed 5 bases from V and 1 base from J; junction bases left unmatched: 13. CDR3 size: 18 residues. The CDR3 DNA reads as TGTGCCAGCAGTCGTACGGCAATTAGCGGGAGGGCATCCTACGAGCAGTACTTC. Translation: CASSRTAISGRASYEQYF.

The V call is TRBV6-5, the J call TRBJ2-7; D possibly corresponds to TRBD2 (5 bases). The CDR3 runs to 15 residues. Trimming shortened V by 3 bases and J by 1 base, and 13 bases separated the two germline ends. The germline gives CDR1 MNHEY, CDR2 SVGAGI. CDR3 in DNA: TGTGCCAGCAGTTATTCAGACGGAGGATCCTACGAGCAGTACTTC. Its translation: CASSYSDGGSYEQYF.

Concerning this clonotype: A much larger clone sits a single nucleotide away, making a read error possible. The chain employs TRBV7-2 and TRBJ2-3; the D call may be TRBD1 or TRBD2 (7 bases each). Germline CDR1 reads SGHTA; CDR2 reads FQGNSA. Trimming cost V 5 bases and J 8 bases, with 17 bases left between them. The CDR3 runs to 14 residues. CDR3: CASSDRAGAVTQYF. The CDR3, as DNA: TGTGCCAGCAGCGACAGGGCGGGAGCAGTTACGCAGTATTTT. Looking up the rest from reference TRBV7-2 and TRBJ2-3 gives the full variable domain: GAGVSQSPSNKVTEKGKDVELRCDPISGHTALYWYRQSLGQGLEFLIYFQGNSAPDKSGLPSDRFSAERTGGSVSTLTIQRTQQEDSAVYLCASSDRAGAVTQYFGPGTRLTVL.